Presented here are 28 T cell receptor beta chains from one specimen sequenced in a study of T cells in localized non-small cell lung cancer. TCRdb keeps only in-frame clones here, not all; method: immunoSEQ multiplex PCR. There are 53,000 or so clones in the sample; roughly 88% occur only once, and about 15% lies in the top ten. Sequencing was performed on peripheral blood mononuclear cells, taken before any cancer treatment. The receptors shown here come from a man between 40 and 70 years old with stage III lung adenocarcinoma.

The chain employs TRBV27 and TRBJ1-5, with D possibly being TRBD1 (5 bases). Looked up from germline, CDR1 is MNHEY and CDR2 is SMNVEV (reference sequence). The CDR3 is 11 residues long. The ends were cut back, 8 bases at V and 5 bases at J, with 7 bases in the middle. The CDR3 here is CASLTDQPQHF. DNA for the CDR3: TGTGCCAGCCTGACAGATCAGCCCCAGCATTTT.

The rearrangement uses TRBV11-2 and TRBJ1-1; no clear D. The germline gives CDR1 SGHAT, CDR2 FQNNGV. V was clipped by 5 bases and J by 1 base, with 17 bases between them. The CDR3 runs to 16 residues. The DNA for the CDR3 is TGTGCCAGCAGCCCCACCACCCAAACGGGGAACACTGAAGCTTTCTTT. Its protein product is CASSPTTQTGNTEAFF.

In its sample, this clone was seen once. V is TRBV11-3 and J is TRBJ2-5, with 9 bases that match TRBD2. The V gene end was trimmed by 3 bases and the J gene end by 8 bases; junction bases not matched to a gene: 10. The germline V gene has CDR1 SGHNT and CDR2 YENEEA. The CDR3 consists of 15 residues. CDR3 sequence: CASSFSGSSLYTQYF. The DNA for the CDR3 is TGTGCCAGCAGCTTTAGCGGGAGCTCCCTGTATACCCAGTACTTC.

V and J are TRBV7-9 and TRBJ2-5, with 7 bases aligning to TRBD1. The CDR3 loop spans 14 amino acids. Germline V gives CDR1 SEHNR, CDR2 FQNEAQ (reference sequence). Trimming cost V 3 bases and J 4 bases; bases outside gene matches: 5. CDR3 in amino acids: CASSFKGARETQYF. The CDR3, as DNA: TGTGCCAGCAGCTTCAAGGGGGCGCGAGAGACCCAGTACTTC.

V usage is TRBV5-1 and J usage is TRBJ1-1; D gene uncertain. This CDR3 region has 14 residues. Germline assignment: CDR1 SGHRS and CDR2 YFSETQ. V dropped 0 bases and J dropped 4 bases, with 10 bases sitting between them. This chain's CDR3 is CASSLEIRSTEAFF. The CDR3 DNA follows: TGCGCCAGCAGCTTGGAGATCAGGTCCACTGAAGCTTTCTTT.

The chain recombines TRBV7-9 with TRBJ1-2, with D possibly matching TRBD1 (5 bases). V gave up 6 bases and J gave up 2 bases, with 22 bases separating them. Germline CDR1 reads SEHNR; CDR2 reads FQNEAQ (reference sequence). This CDR3 has 17 residues. The CDR3 DNA reads TGTGCCAGCAGTCATTTGGAGTCCAGGGCTTCGAACTATGGCTACACCTTC. Its translation is CASSHLESRASNYGYTF.

V is TRBV20-1 and J is TRBJ2-1, with D unclear. Per germline, CDR1 DFQATT and CDR2 SNEGSKA (reference sequence). CDR3 length: 10 residues. The germline V and J ends were trimmed by 3 bases and 10 bases, with 7 bases remaining between them. CDR3 DNA sequence: TGCAGTGCTAGTAAGCAGGAGCAGTTCTTC. Protein: CSASKQEQFF.

This chain uses TRBV7-2 with TRBJ2-1; the match to TRBD2 covers 13 bases. The germline V gene encodes CDR1 SGHTA and CDR2 FQGNSA. This CDR3 has 16 amino acids. V trimming: 3 bases; J trimming: 6 bases; junction bases outside the gene matches: 5. CDR3 sequence: CASSFTSGGAANEQFF. As DNA, the CDR3 is TGTGCCAGCAGCTTTACTAGCGGGGGGGCGGCCAATGAGCAGTTCTTC.

The rearrangement joins TRBV7-9 to TRBJ2-6, with D possibly TRBD1 on 6 matching bases. V lost 5 bases and J lost 2, with 19 bases in between. Germline V gene data show CDR1 as SEHNR and CDR2 as FQNEAQ (reference sequence). This CDR3 contains 18 residues. The CDR3 sequence: CASSLGQGLMAGANVLTF. Here the CDR3 DNA reads TGTGCCAGCAGCCTAGGGCAGGGGCTGATGGCTGGGGCCAACGTCCTGACTTTC.

CDR3 nucleotide sequence: TGTGCCAGCACAACTCAAGGGGGGAACACCGGGGAGCTGTTTTTT. Encoded protein: CASTTQGGNTGELFF. The chain uses TRBV9 and TRBJ2-2; a possible D gene is TRBD1 (6 bases). The germline V gene has CDR1 SGDLS and CDR2 YYNGEE. This CDR3 has 15 residues. V was clipped by 6 bases and J by 1 base, with 13 bases between them.

The rearrangement uses TRBV6-1 and TRBJ2-1, with D unclear. From germline, CDR1 is MNHNS and CDR2 SASEGT. The ends were cut back, 4 bases at V and 0 bases at J, with 10 bases in the middle. The CDR3 extends over 15 amino acids. CDR3 DNA sequence: TGTGCCAGCAGTGCTTCAGCGAGCTCCTACAATGAGCAGTTCTTC. Encoded protein: CASSASASSYNEQFF.

The V gene is TRBV5-1, the J gene TRBJ2-7; TRBD2 is a possible D gene (5 bases). The V gene lost 0 bases and the J gene lost 1 base, with 11 bases spanning the gap. The CDR3 spans 15 residues. CDR1 and CDR2 (germline): SGHRS, YFSETQ. CDR3 protein: CASSLGPGSSYEQYF. As DNA, the CDR3 is TGCGCCAGCAGCTTGGGGCCTGGGAGTTCCTACGAGCAGTACTTC.

The chain couples TRBV6-5 to TRBJ1-1, with D possibly TRBD1 on 5 matching bases. CDR3 length: 14 amino acids. Trimming pared 5 bases from V and 10 bases from J, leaving 20 bases between. Germline values: CDR1 MNHEY, CDR2 SVGAGI. Written as DNA, the CDR3 is TGTGCCAGCAGTGAAGGAGACAAGGGAACAGGAGCTTTCTTT. This translates into CASSEGDKGTGAFF.

V and J are TRBV4-3 and TRBJ2-7, with TRBD2 matching 7 bases. The ends lost 0 bases at V and 0 bases at J; junction bases unmatched: 5. Germline CDR1 reads LGHNA; CDR2 reads YSLEER. CDR3 length equals 16 residues. The CDR3 coding sequence is TGCGCCAGCAGCCAAGATCGGTCGGGGGGCTCCTACGAGCAGTACTTC. The encoded protein is CASSQDRSGGSYEQYF.

V is TRBV7-3 and J is TRBJ2-4; no clear D. V was trimmed by 9 bases and J by 0 bases, leaving 12 bases between them. Germline values: CDR1 SGHTA, CDR2 FQGTGA. The CDR3 is 14 amino acids. As DNA, the CDR3 is TGTGCCAGAGCCTATAGAAAAGCCAAAAACATTCAGTACTTC. As protein: CARAYRKAKNIQYF.

This clone was recorded a few times. The chain recombines TRBV29-1 with TRBJ1-5; the D is unclear. Trimming took 6 bases from V and 5 from J, leaving 11 bases between them. The length of the CDR3 is 12 residues. The germline gives CDR1 SQVTM, CDR2 ANQGSEA. The CDR3 DNA reads TGCAGCGTCGGAGGGCAGGATCAGCCCCAGCATTTT. Protein sequence: CSVGGQDQPQHF.

The genes are TRBV7-3 and TRBJ2-6, with D perhaps assigned TRBD1 or TRBD2 (5 bases each). From germline, CDR1 is SGHTA and CDR2 FQGTGA. The ends were cut back, 7 bases at V and 1 base at J, with 17 bases in the middle. CDR3 length: 17 residues. The CDR3 loop is CASTPMGDSSGANVLTF. CDR3 coding DNA: TGTGCCAGCACCCCCATGGGGGATTCGTCTGGGGCCAACGTCCTGACTTTC.

The gene calls are TRBV27 and TRBJ2-5, with D possibly TRBD2 on 5 matching bases. The J call may be mistaken, given a closer DNA end match to TRBJ2-7. The CDR3 length is 16 residues. The germline gives CDR1 MNHEY, CDR2 SMNVEV (reference sequence). CDR3: CASSFSGFAGSYEQYF. CDR3 in DNA: TGTGCCAGCAGTTTTTCGGGGTTTGCGGGCTCCTACGAGCAGTACTTC.

The chain is built from TRBV27 and TRBJ2-7; 8 nucleotides agree with TRBD1. V gave up 4 bases and J gave up 3 bases; unmatched junction bases: 11. Germline loops: CDR1 MNHEY, CDR2 SMNVEV (reference sequence). This CDR3 is built from 16 residues. For the CDR3, the DNA is TGTGCCAGCAGTTCCACCCTAGGACAGGGTAGCTACGAGCAGTACTTC. Protein: CASSSTLGQGSYEQYF.

This clone was seen only a few times. J is TRBJ2-2 and V is TRBV7-3; maybe TRBD1 (5 bases). Per germline, CDR1 SGHTA and CDR2 FQGTGA. Between the trimmed V and J ends, which lost 11 bases and 1 base, there was a span of 14 bases. The length of the CDR3 is 14 residues. The CDR3 nucleotides are TGTGCCTCGGCCGCAGGGATGAACACCGGGGAGCTGTTTTTT. It codes for CASAAGMNTGELFF.

This rearrangement joins TRBV5-4 to TRBJ2-2; D unresolved. The CDR3 covers 15 residues. CDR1 is SGHNT and CDR2 is YYREEE in the germline V gene (reference sequence). V was cut by 2 bases and J by 5 bases, with 13 bases left in between. The CDR3 loop reads CASSFRSADTGELFF. The CDR3 DNA is TGTGCCAGCAGCTTTAGGAGTGCTGATACCGGGGAGCTGTTTTTT.

This chain connects TRBV5-6 to TRBJ2-7; D remains unclear. Germline CDR1 and CDR2: SGHDT and YYEEEE. Trimming removed 4 bases at V and 3 bases at J, with 14 bases between. The CDR3 runs 14 residues. CDR3 nucleotides: TGTGCCAGCAGCCTTTTAGGGTCGAACTACGAGCAGTACTTC. Protein: CASSLLGSNYEQYF.

This clone was detected a few times. This chain connects TRBV12-5 to TRBJ1-1; D call uncertain. Germline lookup yields CDR1 LGHNT and CDR2 FRNRAP. V lost 0 bases, J lost 5 bases, and 13 bases lay in between. This CDR3 has 15 amino acids. The CDR3 protein is CASGLVLRRRTEAFF. In DNA, the CDR3 is TGTGCTAGTGGTTTGGTACTAAGAAGACGGACTGAAGCTTTCTTT. Based on the CDR3 plus reference TRBV12-5 and TRBJ1-1, the full variable domain is DARVTQTPRHKVTEMGQEVTMRCQPILGHNTVFWYRQTMMQGLELLAYFRNRAPLDDSGMPKDRFSAEMPDATLATLKIQPSEPRDSAVYFCASGLVLRRRTEAFFGQGTRLTVV.

The chain couples TRBV5-6 to TRBJ2-7, with D tentatively TRBD2 (5 bases). The length of the CDR3 is 14 residues. V was trimmed by 4 bases and J by 1 base, leaving 12 bases between them. Germline CDR1 SGHDT, CDR2 YYEEEE. CDR3 loop: CASSPEGGSYEQYF. The DNA for the CDR3 is TGTGCCAGCAGCCCCGAGGGCGGATCCTACGAGCAGTACTTC. The whole variable domain, filled in from reference TRBV5-6 and TRBJ2-7, reads DAGVTQSPTHLIKTRGQQVTLRCSPKSGHDTVSWYQQALGQGPQFIFQYYEEEERQRGNFPDRFSGHQFPNYSSELNVNALLLGDSALYLCASSPEGGSYEQYFGPGTRLTVT.

The chain employs TRBV27 and TRBJ1-1; D uncertain. The CDR3 covers 13 residues. Trimming took 4 bases from V and 7 from J, leaving 13 bases between them. CDR1 and CDR2 from the germline V gene are MNHEY and SMNVEV (reference sequence). The CDR3 spells CASSSGVGIEAFF. Here the CDR3 DNA reads TGTGCCAGCAGTTCCGGAGTGGGGATTGAAGCTTTCTTT.

The V gene is TRBV18, the J gene TRBJ1-6, with D uncertain. Germline assignment: CDR1 KGHSH and CDR2 LQKENI. The CDR3 loop spans 14 amino acids. The germline V and J ends were trimmed by 4 bases and 5 bases, with 9 bases remaining between them. In DNA form, the CDR3 reads TGTGCCAGCTCACAGGGAAACAATAATTCACCCCTCCACTTT. Translated, it gives CASSQGNNNSPLHF.

V and J are TRBV5-1 and TRBJ2-5; 11 nucleotides agree with TRBD2. V lost 4 bases to trimming and J lost 5 bases; unmatched junction nucleotides: 10. The CDR3 is made up of 16 amino acids. Germline CDR1 and CDR2: SGHRS and YFSETQ. The CDR3 is CASSLGLADGGETQYF. CDR3 nucleotides: TGCGCCAGCAGCCTGGGACTAGCGGACGGGGGGGAGACCCAGTACTTC.

J is TRBJ2-1 and V is TRBV4-3; the match to TRBD2 covers 10 bases. The CDR3 spans 16 residues. Germline V lookup: CDR1 LGHNA, CDR2 YSLEER. The V gene end was trimmed by 2 bases and the J gene end by 6 bases; junction bases not matched to a gene: 7. The CDR3 loop reads CASSQISGGPGNEQFF. The CDR3 nucleotides are TGCGCCAGCAGCCAAATTAGCGGGGGGCCGGGCAATGAGCAGTTCTTC.